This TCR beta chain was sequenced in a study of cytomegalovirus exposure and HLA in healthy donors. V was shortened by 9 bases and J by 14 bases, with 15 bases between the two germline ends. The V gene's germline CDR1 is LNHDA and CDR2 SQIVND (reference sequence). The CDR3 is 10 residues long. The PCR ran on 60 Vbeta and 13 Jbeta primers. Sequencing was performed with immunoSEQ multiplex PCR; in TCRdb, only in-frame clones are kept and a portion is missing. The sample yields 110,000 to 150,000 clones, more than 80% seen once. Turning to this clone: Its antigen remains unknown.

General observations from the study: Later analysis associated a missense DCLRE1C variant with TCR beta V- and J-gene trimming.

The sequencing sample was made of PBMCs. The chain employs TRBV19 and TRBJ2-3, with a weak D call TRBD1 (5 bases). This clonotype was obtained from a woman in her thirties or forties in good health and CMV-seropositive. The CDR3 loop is CASRKDNMYF. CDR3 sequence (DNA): TGTGCCAGCAGGAAGGACAATATGTATTTT.